This T cell receptor (beta chain) is from a study of blood T cells in healthy people across ages. Germline V CDR1 and CDR2: SGHVS, FNYEAQ. V was clipped by 2 bases and J by 2 bases; unmatched bases: 7. This CDR3 is built from 16 residues. General observations from the study: Naive T cell percentage by flow cytometry tracked strongly with beta diversity.

The authors ran a second PCR of 7 to 11 cycles using a sample-barcoded 5' primer and a J-beta primer mix. Each cDNA molecule received a tag from a template-switch adaptor that had 12 random nucleotides. TCRdb passed the 5' RACE reads through MiXCR, listing each CDR3 protein once. The sample carries about 1.1 million distinct CDR3 sequences, roughly two fifths recorded once. This clonotype occurred a few times. Its antigen is unknown. Material for sequencing was blood. This chain joins TRBV7-6 and TRBJ2-7; 9 bases agree with TRBD1. This sequence was found in a man aged 18-30 years in good health. In DNA, the CDR3 is TGTGCCAGCAGCTTATCCGTTGGGACAGGGACCTACGAGCAGTACTTC. It is translated as CASSLSVGTGTYEQYF.